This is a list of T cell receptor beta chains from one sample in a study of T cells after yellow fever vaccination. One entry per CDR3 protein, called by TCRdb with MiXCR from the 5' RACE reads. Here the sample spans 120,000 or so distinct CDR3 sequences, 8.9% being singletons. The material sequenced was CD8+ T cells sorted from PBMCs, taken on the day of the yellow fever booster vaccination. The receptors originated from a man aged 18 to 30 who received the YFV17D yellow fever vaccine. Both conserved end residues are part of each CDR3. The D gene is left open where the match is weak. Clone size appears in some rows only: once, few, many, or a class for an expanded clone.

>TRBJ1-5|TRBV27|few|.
TGTGCCAGCAGCGGGGACGGTCAGCCCCAGCATTTT
CASSGDGQPQHF
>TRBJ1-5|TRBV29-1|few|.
TGCAGCGGTTTCCTAATCGTTTGGGATCAGCCCCAGCATTTT
CSGFLIVWDQPQHF
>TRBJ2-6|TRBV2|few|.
TGTGCCAGCAGTGATCGGCTGGCCGGGGCCAACGTCCTGACTTTC
CASSDRLAGANVLTF
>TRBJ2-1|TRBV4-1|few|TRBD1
TGCGCCAGCAGCCCGCCTGGGACAGGGGGCAATGAGCAGTTCTTC
CASSPPGTGGNEQFF
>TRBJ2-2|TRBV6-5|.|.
TGTGCCAGCAGTGAACCGGGACACAACACCGGGGAGCTGTTTTTT
CASSEPGHNTGELFF
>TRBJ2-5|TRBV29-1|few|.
TGCAGCGTTGAGCCAGGGAAAGAGACCCAGTACTTC
CSVEPGKETQYF
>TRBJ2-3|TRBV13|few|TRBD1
TGTGCCAGCACCCTTACGGGGACAGGGAAAGGGGATACGCAGTATTTT
CASTLTGTGKGDTQYF
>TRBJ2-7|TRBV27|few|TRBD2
TGTGCCAGCAGGATCGGGACTAGCCGAGTCGAGCAGTACTTC
CASRIGTSRVEQYF
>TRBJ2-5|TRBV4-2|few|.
TGTGCCAGCAGCCAATTAGGGCCGACCCCAGAGACCCAGTACTTC
CASSQLGPTPETQYF
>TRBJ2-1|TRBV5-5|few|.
TGTGCCAGCAGCGTAGGGGGGGTCTATGAGCAGTTCTTC
CASSVGGVYEQFF
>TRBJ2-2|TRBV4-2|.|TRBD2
TGTGCCAGCAGCCGACTAGCTATCGGCGGGGAGCTGTTTTTT
CASSRLAIGGELFF
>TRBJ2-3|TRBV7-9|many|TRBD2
TGTGCCAGCAGAGGACTAGCGGGGGGCACAGATACGCAGTATTTT
CASRGLAGGTDTQYF
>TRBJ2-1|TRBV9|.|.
TGTGCCAGCAGCGCCCAGGGGATTGAGCAGTTCTTC
CASSAQGIEQFF
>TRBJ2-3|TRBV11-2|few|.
TGTGCCAGCAGCTTAGGGGAGGGGGGTACGCAGTATTTT
CASSLGEGGTQYF
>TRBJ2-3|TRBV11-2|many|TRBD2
TGTGCCAGCAGCTTGAGAGGGAGGGGCACAGATACGCAGTATTTT
CASSLRGRGTDTQYF
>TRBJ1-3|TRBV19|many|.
TGTGCCAGTAGCGTTGGCTCTGGAAACACCATATATTTT
CASSVGSGNTIYF
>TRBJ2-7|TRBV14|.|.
TGTGCCAGCAGCCAAGTATGGAGGGCCGAGCAGTACTTC
CASSQVWRAEQYF
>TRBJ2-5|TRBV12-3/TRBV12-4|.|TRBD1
TGTGCCAGCAGAGGACAGGGGATGGGGGAGACCCAGTACTTC
CASRGQGMGETQYF
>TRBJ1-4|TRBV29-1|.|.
TGCAGCGCGGGACTGGGGGGTGAAAAACTGTTTTTT
CSAGLGGEKLFF
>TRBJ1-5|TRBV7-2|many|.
TGTGCCAGCAGCTTCCTATCTATGCCCCAGCATTTT
CASSFLSMPQHF
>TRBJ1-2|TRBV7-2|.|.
TGTGCCAGCAGCTTAGGGGCAGGGTCCCGCGGCTACACCTTC
CASSLGAGSRGYTF
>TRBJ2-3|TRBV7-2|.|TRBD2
TGTGCCAGCAGCTTTCTAGCGGAACGCACGGCAGATACGCAGTATTTT
CASSFLAERTADTQYF
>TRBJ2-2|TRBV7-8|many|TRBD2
TGTGCCAGCAGCTCCCCCGACCTAGCGGGGCTCACCGGGGAGCTGTTTTTT
CASSSPDLAGLTGELFF
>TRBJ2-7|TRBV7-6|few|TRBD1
TGTGCCAGCAGCTCGGGACAGGGGGTCTACGAGCAGTACTTC
CASSSGQGVYEQYF
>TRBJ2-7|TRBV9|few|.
TGTGCCAGCAGCGTAACACCGGCGAACTCCTACGAGCAGTACTTC
CASSVTPANSYEQYF
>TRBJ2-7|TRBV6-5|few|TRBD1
TGTGCCAGCAGTTACTCGACAGGGGGGTGGTACGAGCAGTACTTC
CASSYSTGGWYEQYF
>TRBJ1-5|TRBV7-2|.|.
TGTGCCAGCAGTTATACAGGGATCATGGCCAATCAGCCCCAGCATTTT
CASSYTGIMANQPQHF
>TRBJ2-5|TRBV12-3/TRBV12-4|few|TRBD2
TGTGCCAGCAGAGTTGCACTAGCGGGGGTTGGTGTTGAGAAAGAGACCCAGTACTTC
CASRVALAGVGVEKETQYF
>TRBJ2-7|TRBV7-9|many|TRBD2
TGTGCCAGCACCTGGACGGGGGGAACCCTCGAGCAGTACTTC
CASTWTGGTLEQYF
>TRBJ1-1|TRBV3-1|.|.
TGTGCCAGCAGTTTGGGTTTCAGAGAACCACAGCCTTCCCCCGGAGCTTTCTTT
CASSLGFREPQPSPGAFF
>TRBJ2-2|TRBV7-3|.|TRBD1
TGTGCGTGGGGGACAGAAAACACCGGGGAGCTGTTTTTT
CAWGTENTGELFF
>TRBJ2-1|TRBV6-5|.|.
TGTGCCAGCGAGGCGGGGATCAATGAGCAGTTCTTC
CASEAGINEQFF
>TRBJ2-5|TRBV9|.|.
TGTGCCAGCAGCGTAGGCGCACTTATACAAGAGACCCAGTACTTC
CASSVGALIQETQYF
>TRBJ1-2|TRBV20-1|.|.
TGCAGTGCTAGATTCGGGCCGCACCGTCCTAACTATGGCTACACCTTC
CSARFGPHRPNYGYTF
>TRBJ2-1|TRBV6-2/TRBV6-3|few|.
TGTGCCAGCAGTTACTCGAGGTCTGGCAGGGTGAATGAGCAGTTCTTC
CASSYSRSGRVNEQFF
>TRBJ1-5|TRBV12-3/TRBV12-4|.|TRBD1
TGTGCCAGCAGCCCTAAACAGGGGATCCAGCCCCAGCATTTT
CASSPKQGIQPQHF
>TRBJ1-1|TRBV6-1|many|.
TGTGCCAGCAGTGAACGGGAAAACACTGAAGCTTTCTTT
CASSERENTEAFF
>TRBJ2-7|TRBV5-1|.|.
TGCGCCAGCAGCTATGGACTGGGCTACGAGCAGTACTTC
CASSYGLGYEQYF
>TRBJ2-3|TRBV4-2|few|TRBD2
TGTGCCAGCAGCCCCTCTTTAGCGGGGGGGCAAGATACGCAGTATTTT
CASSPSLAGGQDTQYF
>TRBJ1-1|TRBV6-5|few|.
TGTGCCAGCAGTTATGGGGGGCAGAATGAAGCTTTCTTT
CASSYGGQNEAFF
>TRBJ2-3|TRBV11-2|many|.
TGTGCCAGCAGCTTAGAGGATTTGGGCTTCACAGATACGCAGTATTTT
CASSLEDLGFTDTQYF
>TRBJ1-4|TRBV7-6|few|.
TGTGCCAGCAGCTTAGGGGGGGGCACGGATGAAAAACTGTTTTTT
CASSLGGGTDEKLFF
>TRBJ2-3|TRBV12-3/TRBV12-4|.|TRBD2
TGTGCCAGCAGTTCTGCGGGGGGGTCAGATACGCAGTATTTT
CASSSAGGSDTQYF
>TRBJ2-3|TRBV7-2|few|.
TGTGCCAGCAGCTCTACTAGCATCCATACGCAGTATTTT
CASSSTSIHTQYF
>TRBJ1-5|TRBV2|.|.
TGTGCCAGCAGTGCAAGAACAGGAGGTCAGCCCCAGCATTTT
CASSARTGGQPQHF
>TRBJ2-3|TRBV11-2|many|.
TGTGCCAGCAGCTTAATCGGTACGCAGTATTTT
CASSLIGTQYF
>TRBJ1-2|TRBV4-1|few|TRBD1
TGCGCCAGCAGCCAAAGGACCGCAGGGGGCGCGGACTACACCTTC
CASSQRTAGGADYTF
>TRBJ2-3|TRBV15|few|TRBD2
TGTGCCACCAGCAGAACGAGATCCCAGACTAGCGGCACAGATACGCAGTATTTT
CATSRTRSQTSGTDTQYF
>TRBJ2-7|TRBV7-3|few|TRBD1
TGTGCCAGCAGCTTAGAGGGGGCGGGCGAGCAGTACTTC
CASSLEGAGEQYF
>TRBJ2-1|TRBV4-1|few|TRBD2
TGCGCCAGCAGCCCAGCGCTAGCGGGGAGCTACAATGAGCAGTTCTTC
CASSPALAGSYNEQFF
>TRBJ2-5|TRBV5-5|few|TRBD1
TGTGCCAGCAGCTTGGGATTGACAGGGCTCAAGACCCAGTACTTC
CASSLGLTGLKTQYF
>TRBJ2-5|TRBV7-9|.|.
TGTGCCAGCAGCTCTGAGATAACAGAGACCCAGTACTTC
CASSSEITETQYF
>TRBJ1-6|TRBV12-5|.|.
TGTGCTAGCCGCGCTGGGAATTCACCCCTCCACTTT
CASRAGNSPLHF
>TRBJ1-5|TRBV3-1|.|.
TGTGCCAGCAGCTACATGTCCCTCGGGGCAAGGGATCAGCCCCAGCATTTT
CASSYMSLGARDQPQHF
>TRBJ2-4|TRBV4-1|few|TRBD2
TGCGCCAGCAGCCATGGTATCCAGACTAGCGGGGGAAACATTCAGTACTTC
CASSHGIQTSGGNIQYF
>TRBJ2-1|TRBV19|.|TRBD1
TGTGCCAGTAGTCCCGGGGGACAGGGCGTCGAGAATGAGCAGTTCTTC
CASSPGGQGVENEQFF
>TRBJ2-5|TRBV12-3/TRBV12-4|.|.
TGTGCCAGTGGACCCGGTGGGGGTCCCGAAGAGACCCAGTACTTC
CASGPGGGPEETQYF
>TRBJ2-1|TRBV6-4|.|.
TGTGCCAGCAGTGACACTAGCAGCGTTGAGCAGTTCTTC
CASSDTSSVEQFF